Below, one T cell receptor (beta chain) is given with its context. Its specificity is unknown. The data derive from a study of radiotherapy plus CTLA-4 blockade in lung cancer. Study-level points and caveats: Some TCR clones had been derived from tumors. These clones expanded in peripheral blood after radiotherapy plus ipilimumab.

Data came from immunoSEQ multiplex PCR; TCRdb stores just in-frame clones and leaves some out. The sample shows 85,000 to 95,000 clones, about four fifths of them seen only once. The CDR3 has 11 residues. The V gene lost 4 bases and the J gene lost 14 bases, with 13 bases spanning the gap. Germline V gene lookup returns CDR1 MNHEY and CDR2 SVGAGI. Sequencing was performed on peripheral blood, taken from a patient treated with radiotherapy plus ipilimumab. The receptor was derived from a human donor with non-small cell lung cancer that progressed on radiotherapy plus ipilimumab. The chain links TRBV6-5 to TRBJ2-3; D uncertain. CDR3 amino acids: CASSFGSGVYF. CDR3 DNA: TGTGCCAGCAGTTTCGGATCCGGAGTGTATTTT.